The T cell receptor (beta chain) under discussion was sequenced for a study of cytomegalovirus exposure and HLA in healthy donors. Study conclusions and caveats: Later analysis identified about 17,000 TCR beta sequences associated with HLA alleles, using a false discovery rate threshold of 0.05.

Vbeta (60) and Jbeta (13) primers were used in the PCR. Assay used: immunoSEQ multiplex PCR; TCRdb lists only in-frame clones, some missing. The sample yields 120,000 or so clones, roughly three quarters seen once. The germline CDR1 and CDR2 sequences are SEHNR and FQNEAQ (reference sequence). The ends lost 2 bases at V and 8 bases at J; junction bases unmatched: 6. The CDR3 runs to 15 residues. A remark on this clone: The antigen is not known.

Material: PBMCs. The chain uses TRBV7-9 and TRBJ1-6; 7 bases are a match to TRBD1. The receptor's source is a man aged 18-30 years in good health and CMV-seronegative. CDR3 sequence: CASSLLGRGDSPLHF. CDR3 DNA sequence: TGTGCCAGCAGCTTACTTGGCAGGGGGGATTCACCCCTCCACTTT.